A single sample is the source of the 21 T cell receptor beta chains below, sequenced in a study of blood T cell repertoires in COVID-19. Sequenced by immunoSEQ multiplex PCR; TCRdb stores in-frame clones only, minus some. The repertoire holds more than 200,000 clones, with 88% as singletons. Sequencing was carried out using peripheral blood. The receptors were gathered from a man aged 80 or over with acute or convalescent COVID-19.

J is TRBJ1-5 and V is TRBV6-2 or TRBV6-3; 8 positions agree with TRBD1. With V trimmed by 2 bases and J by 7 bases, 10 bases remained unmatched. Germline assignment: CDR1 MNHEY and CDR2 SVGEGT. The CDR3 covers 16 residues. CDR3 sequence: CASSYGVTGVSQPQHF. CDR3 coding DNA: TGTGCCAGCAGTTACGGTGTGACAGGGGTCTCGCAGCCCCAGCATTTT.

The chain uses TRBV14 and TRBJ1-4; D perhaps matches TRBD1 (5 bases). Germline V lookup: CDR1 SGHDN, CDR2 FVKESK. CDR3 length: 16 residues. The V end lost 2 bases, the J end lost 7 bases, and 17 bases lay between the germline ends. The CDR3 sequence: CASSQQLGGGGEKLFF. DNA of the CDR3: TGTGCCAGCAGCCAACAATTAGGAGGCGGGGGTGAAAAACTGTTTTTT.

The chain combines TRBV5-5 with TRBJ1-4; 8 nucleotides match TRBD1. Trimming at V came to 4 bases and at J to 7 bases, leaving 9 bases not matched to a gene. The germline V gene encodes CDR1 SGHKS and CDR2 YYEKEE (reference sequence). The CDR3 loop spans 15 amino acids. In nucleotides, the CDR3 is TGTGCCAGCAGCCAGGGGACAGGCTCTCTTGAAAAACTGTTTTTT. Encoded protein: CASSQGTGSLEKLFF.

This sequence joins TRBV6-5 and TRBJ2-7, with D possibly TRBD1 on 5 matching bases. The V and J ends lost 0 bases and 2 bases respectively, with 14 bases between them. The CDR3 length is 16 residues. Germline V gene lookup returns CDR1 MNHEY and CDR2 SVGAGI. The CDR3 loop is CASSYSFRVGAYEQYF. The CDR3 nucleotides read TGTGCCAGCAGTTACTCGTTCAGGGTCGGAGCCTACGAGCAGTACTTC.

V usage is TRBV6-2 or TRBV6-3 and J usage is TRBJ2-4; D is perhaps TRBD2 (6 bases). The CDR3 is 14 residues long. Germline V gene sequence: CDR1 MNHEY, CDR2 SVGEGT. V was cut by 0 bases and J by 8 bases, with 11 bases left in between. The CDR3 coding sequence is TGTGCCAGCAGTTACTCGCTAACGGGGGACATTCAGTACTTC. Its translation: CASSYSLTGDIQYF.

V gene TRBV6-5 combines with J gene TRBJ1-5; 7 bases match TRBD1. V lost 7 bases, J lost 7 bases, and 7 bases stayed unmatched. The CDR3 is 13 residues long. Germline CDR1 MNHEY, CDR2 SVGAGI. This chain's CDR3 is CASIARGEQPQHF. The CDR3 coding sequence is TGTGCCAGCATTGCCAGGGGGGAACAGCCCCAGCATTTT.

The gene calls are TRBV7-2 and TRBJ2-7; TRBD1 aligns across 7 bases. V was pared by 5 bases and J by 4 bases, with 5 bases of the junction left unmatched. CDR3 length: 13 residues. Germline values: CDR1 SGHTA, CDR2 FQGNSA. CDR3 nucleotides: TGTGCCAGCAGCCAAACACAGGGGTACGAGCAGTACTTC. The encoded protein is CASSQTQGYEQYF.

The V gene is TRBV5-4, the J gene TRBJ1-2; D not resolved. Germline CDR1 SGHNT, CDR2 YYREEE (reference sequence). This CDR3 has 14 residues. Trimming left V 0 bases short and J 4 bases short, with 10 bases between. CDR3 sequence (DNA): TGTGCCAGCAGCTTGGCCGGGAGCTTCTATGGCTACACCTTC. Its protein product is CASSLAGSFYGYTF.

The chain employs TRBV5-1 and TRBJ2-1; TRBD2 aligns across 11 bases. The ends lost 4 bases at V and 3 bases at J; junction bases unmatched: 3. The CDR3 sequence is 15 residues long. From germline, CDR1 is SGHRS and CDR2 YFSETQ. CDR3 loop: CASSLTSGDYNEQFF. CDR3 DNA sequence: TGCGCCAGCAGCCTGACTAGCGGGGACTACAATGAGCAGTTCTTC.

V is TRBV7-2 and J is TRBJ2-1; TRBD2 might be the D (6 bases). The V gene's germline CDR1 is SGHTA and CDR2 FQGNSA. The CDR3 is 15 residues long. Deletions cut 10 bases from V and 0 bases from J, with 16 bases between. DNA for the CDR3: TGTGCCACCCGACCCCGGGGGAGCTCCTACAATGAGCAGTTCTTC. Protein product: CATRPRGSSYNEQFF.

This clone has only a few counts. This sequence joins TRBV27 and TRBJ2-1, with TRBD2 identical over 9 bases. CDR3 length: 15 residues. Trimming cost V 4 bases and J 9 bases; bases outside gene matches: 10. Per the germline V gene, CDR1 is MNHEY and CDR2 is SMNVEV (reference sequence). CDR3 in DNA: TGTGCCAGCAGTTCGGTTAGCGGGAGTTTCGGTGAGCAGTTCTTC. Protein product: CASSSVSGSFGEQFF.

The chain links TRBV24-1 to TRBJ2-3; 7 bases fit TRBD2. This CDR3 region has 17 residues. V lost 4 bases and J lost 1; bases outside the gene matches: 10. Germline CDR1 reads KGHDR; CDR2 reads SFDVKD. This CDR3 is CATSEITGGGGTDTQYF. The DNA of the CDR3 is TGTGCCACCAGTGAAATTACGGGAGGAGGTGGCACAGATACGCAGTATTTT.

This sequence joins TRBV28 and TRBJ1-5; no definite D call. This CDR3 is 15 amino acids long. V lost 5 bases and J lost 3, with 14 bases in between. CDR1 MDHEN and CDR2 SYDVKM come from the germline V gene. This chain's CDR3 is CASSLLGRSNQPQHF. CDR3 bases: TGTGCCAGCAGTCTACTCGGGAGGTCCAATCAGCCCCAGCATTTT.

The genes are TRBV19 and TRBJ1-5; D gene unclear. This CDR3 is 13 amino acids long. CDR1 LNHDA and CDR2 SQIVND come from the germline V gene (reference sequence). Trimming pared 6 bases from V and 7 bases from J, leaving 13 bases between. The DNA for the CDR3 is TGTGCCAGTAGATGGGGAGGGAACCAGCCCCAGCATTTT. The encoded protein is CASRWGGNQPQHF.

This clone was counted once. This chain joins TRBV28 and TRBJ1-4; no clear D. The germline CDR1 and CDR2 sequences are MDHEN and SYDVKM. With 5 bases removed from V and 1 base from J, the gap between germline ends came to 14 bases. CDR3 length: 16 residues. CDR3 in DNA: TGTGCCAGCAGTATACAACACGGGAGAACTAATGAAAAACTGTTTTTT. Its translation: CASSIQHGRTNEKLFF.

Only a few counts were recorded for this clone. This chain connects TRBV7-2 to TRBJ1-1; D is undetermined. This CDR3 region has 14 residues. Germline V lookup: CDR1 SGHTA, CDR2 FQGNSA. V dropped 3 bases and J dropped 6 bases, with 14 bases sitting between them. CDR3 sequence: CASSLHGYYAEAFF. CDR3 bases: TGTGCCAGCAGCTTGCACGGATACTACGCTGAAGCTTTCTTT.

This clone has a single count. This chain uses TRBV3-1 (or the pseudogene TRBV3-2) with TRBJ2-2, with D possibly matching TRBD1 (6 bases). The CDR3 has 16 residues. Deletions cut 7 bases from V and 4 bases from J, with 19 bases between. CDR1 is LGHDT and CDR2 is YNNKEL in the germline V gene (reference sequence). CDR3 residues: CASTTAGQSLTGELFF. The CDR3 region has the DNA TGTGCCAGCACCACTGCTGGACAGAGTCTCACCGGGGAGCTGTTTTTT.

The V call is TRBV5-1, the J call TRBJ1-4; possible D gene TRBD1, 6 bases. CDR3 length: 15 residues. Trimming took 4 bases from V and 6 from J, leaving 16 bases between them. From germline, CDR1 is SGHRS and CDR2 YFSETQ. CDR3 in amino acids: CASSRDRFEDEKLFF. In DNA, the CDR3 is TGCGCCAGCAGCAGAGACAGGTTCGAGGATGAAAAACTGTTTTTT.

About this clone itself: Other nucleotide sequences in the sample specify the same CDR3. The chain links TRBV19 to TRBJ1-1; a possible D gene is TRBD1 (6 bases). This CDR3 comprises 14 residues. Germline V gene data show CDR1 as LNHDA and CDR2 as SQIVND (reference sequence). Trimming left V 3 bases short and J 2 bases short, with 10 bases between. The CDR3 nucleotides are TGTGCCAGTAGTATCCGGACAGCAAACACTGAAGCTTTCTTT. Protein: CASSIRTANTEAFF.

The rearrangement uses TRBV2 and TRBJ1-4, with 8 bases identical to TRBD1. There are 16 residues in the CDR3. The V gene's germline CDR1 is SNHLY and CDR2 FYNNEI. The ends lost 6 bases at V and 0 bases at J; junction bases unmatched: 6. The CDR3 region is CASRKTGVATNEKLFF. CDR3 nucleotides: TGTGCCAGCAGGAAGACAGGGGTCGCAACTAATGAAAAACTGTTTTTT.

The rearrangement uses TRBV25-1 and TRBJ1-4; perhaps TRBD1 as D (6 bases). V dropped 0 bases and J dropped 2 bases, with 7 bases sitting between them. This CDR3 contains 15 residues. CDR1 is MGHDK, CDR2 SYGVNS, per germline. CDR3 in amino acids: CASSEYRGTNEKLFF. The CDR3 region has the DNA TGTGCCAGCAGTGAATATAGGGGGACTAATGAAAAACTGTTTTTT. The full variable domain, rest sourced from reference TRBV25-1 and TRBJ1-4, is EADIYQTPRYLVIGTGKKITLECSQTMGHDKMYWYQQDPGMELHLIHYSYGVNSTEKGDLSSESTVSRIRTEHFPLTLESARPSHTSQYLCASSEYRGTNEKLFFGSGTQLSVL.